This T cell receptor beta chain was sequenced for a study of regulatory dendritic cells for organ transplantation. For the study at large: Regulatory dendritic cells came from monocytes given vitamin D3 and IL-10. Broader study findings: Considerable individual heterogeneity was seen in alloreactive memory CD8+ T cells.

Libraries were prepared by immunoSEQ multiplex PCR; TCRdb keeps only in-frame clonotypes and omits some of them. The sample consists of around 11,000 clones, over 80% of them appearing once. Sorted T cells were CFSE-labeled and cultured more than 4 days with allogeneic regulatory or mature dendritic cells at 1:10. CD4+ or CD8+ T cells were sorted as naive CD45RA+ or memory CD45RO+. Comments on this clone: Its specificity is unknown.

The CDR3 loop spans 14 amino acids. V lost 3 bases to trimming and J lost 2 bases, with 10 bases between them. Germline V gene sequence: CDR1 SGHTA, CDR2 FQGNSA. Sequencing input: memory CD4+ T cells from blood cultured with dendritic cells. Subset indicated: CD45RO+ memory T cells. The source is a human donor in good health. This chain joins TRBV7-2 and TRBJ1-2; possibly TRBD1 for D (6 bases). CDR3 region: CASSFPDRNYGYTF. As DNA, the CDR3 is TGTGCCAGCAGCTTCCCGGACAGAAACTATGGCTACACCTTC.